The next 31 T cell receptor beta chains were all read from a single sample in a study of monozygotic twins with inflammatory bowel disease. TCRdb reprocessed the 5' RACE reads and keeps a single row for each CDR3 protein, giving no DNA. The sample's table shows approximately 400,000 distinct CDR3 sequences. The sequenced material came from blood. The receptors shown here come from a human donor with ulcerative colitis or Crohn's disease, or a healthy co-twin of an affected twin (not recorded which).

The rearrangement joins TRBV11-3 to TRBJ1-2. CDR3 length equals 13 residues. The germline CDR1 and CDR2 sequences are SGHNT and YENEEA. The CDR3 loop is CASSLGRINGYTF. Together with reference TRBV11-3 and TRBJ1-2, the CDR3 gives the full variable domain: EAGVVQSPRYKIIEKKQPVAFWCNPISGHNTLYWYLQNLGQGPELLIRYENEEAVDDSQLPKDRFSAERLKGVDSTLKIQPAELGDSAVYLCASSLGRINGYTFGSGTRLTVV.

The rearrangement links TRBV7-9 to TRBJ1-1. This CDR3 is 15 amino acids long. Per germline, CDR1 SEHNR and CDR2 FQNEAQ (reference sequence). Here the CDR3 reads CASSSTWNGNTEAFF.

This chain uses TRBV2 with TRBJ1-2; TCRdb's D gene call, TRBD1, goes unchecked for lack of DNA. The CDR3 runs 15 residues. Germline V CDR1 and CDR2: SNHLY, FYNNEI. This CDR3 reads CASSEAGRGAYGYTF.

The V gene is TRBV30, the J gene TRBJ1-1; the D call from TCRdb, TRBD1, cannot be confirmed without DNA. There are 21 residues in the CDR3. Germline V gene sequence: CDR1 GTSNPN, CDR2 SVGIG (reference sequence). The chain's CDR3 is CALHMYGTAKVYDELNTEAFF.

This chain uses TRBV27 with TRBJ2-3; the D call of TRBD2 rests on TCRdb alone, since no DNA is present to check it. The germline V gene encodes CDR1 MNHEY and CDR2 SMNVEV (reference sequence). The CDR3 is made up of 14 amino acids. CDR3: CASSSDYTTDTQYF.

V gene TRBV5-1 combines with J gene TRBJ1-1; the D call from TCRdb, TRBD1, cannot be confirmed without DNA. Germline CDR1 SGHRS, CDR2 YFSETQ. This CDR3 is 17 amino acids long. The CDR3 spells CASSLALQGGDRTEAFF.

This sequence joins TRBV20-1 and TRBJ2-5; TCRdb's D call, TRBD2, is unchecked because there is no DNA. CDR1 and CDR2 (germline): DFQATT, SNEGSKA (reference sequence). The CDR3 is 14 residues long. The CDR3 sequence: CSASSRGFAETQYF.

The V gene is TRBV18, the J gene TRBJ1-4. The CDR3 has 14 amino acids. CDR1 is KGHSH, CDR2 LQKENI, per germline. The CDR3 region is CASSPTGTNEKLFF.

This rearrangement joins TRBV21-1 to TRBJ1-5. TRBV21-1 is assigned pseudogene status. This CDR3 is 13 amino acids long. The CDR3 is CASSKELNQPQHF.

The chain carries TRBV11-2 and TRBJ2-2. Germline CDR1 and CDR2: SGHAT and FQNNGV. The length of the CDR3 is 14 residues. CDR3 sequence reads: CASSLKRTTGELFF.

The rearrangement links TRBV19 to TRBJ1-5; absent DNA, TCRdb's TRBD1 call cannot be checked. The CDR3 covers 12 residues. Germline assignment: CDR1 LNHDA and CDR2 SQIVND (reference sequence). CDR3 region: CASSFDPGPQHF.

The V and J genes are TRBV5-1 and TRBJ2-3; lacking DNA, the TRBD2 call made by TCRdb goes unchecked. The CDR3 contains 14 residues. The germline CDR1 and CDR2 sequences are SGHRS and YFSETQ. CDR3 residues: CASSRGTSLDTQYF.

This sequence joins TRBV3-1 and TRBJ2-1. The CDR3 runs 16 residues. Germline CDR1 and CDR2: LGHDT and YNNKEL (reference sequence). CDR3 sequence: CASSPHGGRTYNEQFF.

The rearrangement uses TRBV2 and TRBJ1-1. The germline V gene encodes CDR1 SNHLY and CDR2 FYNNEI. The CDR3 loop spans 15 amino acids. The CDR3: CASSEEVMGRTEAFF.

The chain combines TRBV24-1 with TRBJ2-5; the TCRdb call, TRBD1, lacks DNA for checking. Germline CDR1 is KGHDR and CDR2 is SFDVKD. This CDR3 has 15 residues. Here the CDR3 reads CATSAMEAGGETQYF.

The gene calls are TRBV5-1 and TRBJ1-5; the D call from TCRdb, TRBD1, cannot be confirmed without DNA. The germline CDR1 and CDR2 sequences are SGHRS and YFSETQ. This CDR3 has 13 residues. CDR3 residues: CAISTVSYQPQHF.

This CDR3 is CASSEPGTSVAYEQYF. J is TRBJ2-7 and V is TRBV5-4; the TRBD2 assignment by TCRdb is unverifiable without DNA. This CDR3 has 16 amino acids. From germline, CDR1 is SGHNT and CDR2 YYREEE (reference sequence).

V and J are TRBV6-6 and TRBJ1-5; TCRdb's assignment of TRBD1 cannot be checked, as there is no DNA. The CDR3 is made up of 14 amino acids. CDR1 MNHNY and CDR2 SVGAGI come from the germline V gene (reference sequence). The CDR3 spells CASAPGQSNQPQHF.

V and J are TRBV5-1 and TRBJ2-2. Germline V gene sequence: CDR1 SGHRS, CDR2 YFSETQ. The CDR3 runs to 14 residues. CDR3 sequence: CASSLDRETGELFF.

V gene TRBV9 combines with J gene TRBJ2-2; the D call from TCRdb, TRBD2, cannot be confirmed without DNA. The CDR3 spans 18 residues. Germline V gives CDR1 SGDLS, CDR2 YYNGEE. The CDR3 here is CASSVATRGLANTGELFF.

J is TRBJ1-6 and V is TRBV12-3 or TRBV12-4; TCRdb reports TRBD1, a call that lacks DNA to check it against. The CDR3 length is 13 residues. This CDR3 reads CASSVDRVSPLHF.

The chain links TRBV5-4 to TRBJ2-1; absent DNA, TCRdb's TRBD1 call cannot be checked. The germline V gene has CDR1 SGHNT and CDR2 YYREEE (reference sequence). CDR3 length: 14 amino acids. CDR3 sequence: CASSWQGQGNEQFF.

V and J are TRBV5-1 and TRBJ2-7; no DNA is available, so the TRBD1 call from TCRdb remains unchecked. Germline CDR1 reads SGHRS; CDR2 reads YFSETQ. This CDR3 spans 15 amino acids. The chain's CDR3 is CASSAWTGGPGEQYF.

The V gene is TRBV7-9, the J gene TRBJ1-6; without DNA, the TCRdb call of TRBD1 cannot be checked. The CDR3 spans 15 residues. From germline, CDR1 is SEHNR and CDR2 FQNEAQ (reference sequence). The CDR3 spells CASRSGGTANSPLHF.

The V gene is TRBV10-3, the J gene TRBJ1-3; as DNA is missing, the TRBD1 call by TCRdb cannot be tested. The CDR3 is 16 residues long. Per germline, CDR1 ENHRY and CDR2 SYGVKD. CDR3 loop: CAISETTGQDWNTIYF.

The genes are TRBV21-1 and TRBJ1-6. TRBV21-1 is listed as a pseudogene. The CDR3 runs 19 residues. This CDR3 reads CASSKGIALPSSYNSPLHF.

The rearrangement links TRBV20-1 to TRBJ2-5; absent DNA, TCRdb's TRBD1 call cannot be checked. The CDR3 sequence is 13 residues long. From germline, CDR1 is DFQATT and CDR2 SNEGSKA (reference sequence). CDR3 residues: CSAIGGGKETQYF.

The rearrangement joins TRBV21-1 to TRBJ1-5; TCRdb lists TRBD1, though no DNA is available to test this call. TRBV21-1 corresponds to a pseudogene. CDR3 length equals 16 residues. CDR3: CASSKGQGLSNQPQHF.

V and J are TRBV12-3 or TRBV12-4 and TRBJ1-6. The CDR3 runs to 12 residues. This CDR3 is CASSFQNSPLHF.

The rearrangement uses TRBV5-1 and TRBJ2-1. The germline V gene has CDR1 SGHRS and CDR2 YFSETQ. The CDR3 length is 14 residues. The CDR3 spells CASSLGSENNEQFF.

This chain links TRBV6-2 or TRBV6-3 with TRBJ1-5. Germline loops: CDR1 MNHEY, CDR2 SVGEGT. The CDR3 covers 15 residues. The CDR3: CASTEGLDSNQPQHF.